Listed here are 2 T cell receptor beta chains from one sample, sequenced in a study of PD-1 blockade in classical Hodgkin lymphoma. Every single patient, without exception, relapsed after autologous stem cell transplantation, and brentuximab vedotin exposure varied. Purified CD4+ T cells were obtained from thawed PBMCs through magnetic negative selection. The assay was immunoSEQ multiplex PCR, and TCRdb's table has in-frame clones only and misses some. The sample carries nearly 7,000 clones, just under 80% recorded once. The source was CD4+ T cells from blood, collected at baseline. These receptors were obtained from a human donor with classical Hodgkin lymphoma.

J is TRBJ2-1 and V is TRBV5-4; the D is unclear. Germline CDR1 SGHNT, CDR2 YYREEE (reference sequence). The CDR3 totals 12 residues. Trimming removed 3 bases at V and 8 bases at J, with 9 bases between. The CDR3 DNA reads TGTGCCAGCAGCTCCTTCCCCGATGAGCAGTTCTTC. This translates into CASSSFPDEQFF. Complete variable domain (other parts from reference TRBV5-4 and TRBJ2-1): ETGVTQSPTHLIKTRGQQVTLRCSSQSGHNTVSWYQQALGQGPQFIFQYYREEENGRGNFPPRFSGLQFPNYSSELNVNALELDDSALYLCASSSFPDEQFFGPGTRLTVL.

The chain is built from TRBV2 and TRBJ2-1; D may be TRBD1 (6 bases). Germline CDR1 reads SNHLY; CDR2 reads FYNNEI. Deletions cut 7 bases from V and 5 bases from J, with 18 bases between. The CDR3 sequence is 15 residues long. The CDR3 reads CASTPQGLPNNEQFF. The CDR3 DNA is TGTGCCAGCACTCCACAGGGTCTCCCTAACAATGAGCAGTTCTTC.